The clone carrying this T cell receptor (beta chain) was counted at least ten times. Antigen: not known. This sample was taken from a study of T cell repertoires in cytomegalovirus infection. In the study overall: Indicated by public TCR beta signatures were CMV infection and matching HLA type.

TCRdb independently ran MiXCR on the reads; one entry per CDR3 protein. The sample includes 150,000 to 180,000 distinct CDR3 sequences, around 20% seen only once; the top ten take approximately 11%. Study conclusions and caveats: The response measured ex vivo was dominated by TCR beta clonotypes (HLA-C-restricted and CMV-specific). Carriage of CMV together with the relevant HLA was identifiable through cumulative public TCR beta family frequency.

Sequenced input: PBMCs. This clonotype was obtained from a human donor in good health (CMV status not recorded). Some clones in this sample may be carry-over from other donors' samples.

CDR3 residues: CASSRLAQSTDTQYF. The CDR3 nucleotides read TGTGCCAGCAGCCGACTAGCACAAAGCACAGATACGCAGTATTTT. This sequence joins TRBV7-8 and TRBJ2-3; 7 bases are a match to TRBD2. The CDR3 is 15 amino acids. V shed 5 bases, J shed 0 bases, and the junction held 5 bases outside the gene matches. CDR1 SGHVS and CDR2 FQNEAQ come from the germline V gene.